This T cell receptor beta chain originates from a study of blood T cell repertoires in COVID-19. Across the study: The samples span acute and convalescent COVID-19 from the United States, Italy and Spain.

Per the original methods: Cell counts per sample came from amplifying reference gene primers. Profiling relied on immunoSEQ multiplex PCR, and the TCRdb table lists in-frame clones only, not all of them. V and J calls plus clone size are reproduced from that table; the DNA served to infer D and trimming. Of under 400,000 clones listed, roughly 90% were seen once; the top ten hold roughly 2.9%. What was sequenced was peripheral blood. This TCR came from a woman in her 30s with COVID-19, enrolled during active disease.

The CDR3 bases are TGCAGTGCTAGTATTGGCAGGGTGGGCAATCAGCCCCAGCATTTT. The encoded protein is CSASIGRVGNQPQHF. The chain has TRBV20-1 and TRBJ1-5; D may be TRBD1 (5 bases). This CDR3 comprises 15 residues. The germline V gene has CDR1 DFQATT and CDR2 SNEGSKA (reference sequence). V was shortened by 3 bases and J by 2 bases, with 14 bases between the two germline ends.